The 27 T cell receptor beta chains listed next were all sequenced from one sample in a study of CD8 T cells in Susac syndrome (dated by TCRdb to the late 2010s). Library generation was performed with the immunoSEQ multiplex PCR assay. RNA was extracted with the RNeasy kit and 0.5 to 1 ug was reverse transcribed using random hexamers. TCRdb reprocessed the public reads (quality trimming at Q25 with fastp, clone calling with MiXCR) and kept in-frame beta chains. Identical CDR3 protein sequences are pooled into one entry, listed with their most common genes and DNA. Within this sample are more than 100,000 distinct CDR3 sequences, with nearly 96% of them counted one time only. The ten largest clonotypes hold less than 0.15% of the sample. Sequencing was carried out using CD4+ T cells from PBMCs. Every receptor here comes from a human donor with Susac syndrome.

The genes are TRBV6-1 and TRBJ1-2; no clear D. Trimming shortened V by 3 bases and J by 0 bases, and 17 bases separated the two germline ends. This CDR3 is 17 amino acids long. The germline gives CDR1 MNHNS, CDR2 SASEGT. In nucleotides, the CDR3 is TGTGCCAGCAGTGACAAGAGAACTCCAAAAGCTAACTATGGCTACACCTTC. Protein: CASSDKRTPKANYGYTF.

The chain links TRBV20-1 to TRBJ2-7, with 12 bases lining up with TRBD2. The CDR3 extends over 15 amino acids. The germline V gene encodes CDR1 DFQATT and CDR2 SNEGSKA (reference sequence). Losses at the gene ends were 5 bases for V and 0 bases for J; bases not matched to a gene: 5. The CDR3 DNA is TGCAGTGCTTTCAGACTAGCGGGAGCCTCCTACGAGCAGTACTTC. Its translation is CSAFRLAGASYEQYF.

The chain is built from TRBV30 and TRBJ1-5, with D tentatively TRBD1 (6 bases). CDR1 is GTSNPN and CDR2 is SVGIG in the germline V gene (reference sequence). With 8 bases removed from V and 5 bases from J, the gap between germline ends came to 19 bases. The CDR3 length is 14 residues. CDR3 nucleotide sequence: TGTGCCGCCGACAGGAGAGGTATTGATCAGCCCCAGCATTTT. Protein: CAADRRGIDQPQHF.

The J gene is TRBJ2-1, the V gene TRBV3-1; TRBD2 aligns across 7 bases. Germline V gene data show CDR1 as LGHDT and CDR2 as YNNKEL (reference sequence). CDR3 length equals 14 residues. V was clipped by 2 bases and J by 6 bases; unmatched bases: 4. The chain's CDR3 is CASSQNRLANEQFF. The CDR3 DNA follows: TGTGCCAGCAGCCAAAACCGACTAGCCAATGAGCAGTTCTTC.

This chain joins TRBV2 and TRBJ1-2; D is undetermined. Looked up from germline, CDR1 is SNHLY and CDR2 is FYNNEI. The CDR3 has 15 amino acids. Between the trimmed V and J ends, which lost 2 bases and 4 bases, there was a span of 14 bases. As DNA, the CDR3 is TGTGCCAGCAGTGAACTTGGGCCTTGGGGCTATGGCTACACCTTC. Its protein product is CASSELGPWGYGYTF.

The rearrangement uses TRBV7-9 and TRBJ1-1; D ambiguous. The CDR3 is made up of 13 amino acids. The V end was cut by 4 bases, the J end by 1 base, with 7 bases between. From germline, CDR1 is SEHNR and CDR2 FQNEAQ (reference sequence). In DNA form, the CDR3 reads TGTGCCAGCAGCTCAATGGGGAACACTGAAGCTTTCTTT. It specifies CASSSMGNTEAFF.

In nucleotides, the CDR3 is TGTGCCTGGACAGGGGGTATTGAAGCTTTCTTT. Its protein product is CAWTGGIEAFF. The V gene is TRBV30, the J gene TRBJ1-1, with 7 bases fitting TRBD1. This CDR3 region has 11 residues. Germline V CDR1 and CDR2: GTSNPN, SVGIG (reference sequence). V shed 4 bases and J 7 bases; nucleotides not matched to a gene: 3.

The gene calls are TRBV3-1 and TRBJ2-3, with D possibly TRBD1 on 5 matching bases. V was pared by 3 bases and J by 6 bases, with 16 bases between. Germline V gene lookup returns CDR1 LGHDT and CDR2 YNNKEL (reference sequence). The CDR3 loop spans 15 amino acids. CDR3 nucleotide sequence: TGTGCCAGCAGCCATCGTAAGGGGCAATGGGATACGCAGTATTTT. Amino acid sequence: CASSHRKGQWDTQYF.

V and J are TRBV11-1 and TRBJ2-2; tentative D call: TRBD1 (6 bases). Trimming took 2 bases from V and 7 from J, leaving 11 bases between them. Germline V gene lookup returns CDR1 SGHAT and CDR2 FQDESV (reference sequence). CDR3 length equals 14 residues. CDR3 bases: TGTGCCAGCAGCTTACAGGGGCGCAGCGGGGAGCTGTTTTTT. Translated, it gives CASSLQGRSGELFF. Supplemented by reference TRBV11-1 and TRBJ2-2, the full variable domain reads EAEVAQSPRYKITEKSQAVAFWCDPISGHATLYWYRQILGQGPELLVQFQDESVVDDSQLPKDRFSAERLKGVDSTLKIQPAELGDSAMYLCASSLQGRSGELFFGEGSRLTVL.

V gene TRBV20-1 combines with J gene TRBJ2-3; 9 nucleotides match TRBD2. The CDR3 loop spans 17 amino acids. Unmatched junction bases numbered 13, after V lost 0 bases and J lost 6 bases. The germline V gene has CDR1 DFQATT and CDR2 SNEGSKA (reference sequence). As DNA, the CDR3 is TGCAGTGCTAGAGACCCACTTGGGCGGGAGGGCCAGGATACGCAGTATTTT. Residues: CSARDPLGREGQDTQYF.

This chain uses TRBV2 with TRBJ1-5, with 8 positions matching TRBD1. With 5 bases clipped from V and 1 base from J, the junction kept 7 bases outside the gene matches. In germline, CDR1 is SNHLY, CDR2 FYNNEI. The CDR3 totals 16 residues. In nucleotides, the CDR3 is TGTGCCAGCAGTCGCAGGGGGCCGGAAAGCAATCAGCCCCAGCATTTT. Translation gives CASSRRGPESNQPQHF.

This clonotype showed up just once. As DNA, the CDR3 is TGTGCCAGCAGCTTAGTTCCAGGGAGGAGAGAAGCTTTCTTT. Translation: CASSLVPGRREAFF. V usage is TRBV7-8 and J usage is TRBJ1-1, with D perhaps TRBD1 (5 bases). The CDR3 extends over 14 amino acids. Germline CDR1 and CDR2: SGHVS and FQNEAQ. Trimming took off 1 base at V and 8 bases at J, with 14 bases between the two ends.

CDR3 amino acids: CASIPLSGANVLTF. In nucleotides, the CDR3 is TGTGCCAGCATCCCTCTCTCTGGGGCCAACGTCCTGACTTTC. This chain connects TRBV28 to TRBJ2-6, with D unresolved. Trimming took 7 bases from V and 0 from J, leaving 7 bases between them. The CDR3 length is 14 residues. Germline CDR1 is MDHEN and CDR2 is SYDVKM.

This chain connects TRBV30 to TRBJ2-3; D is uncertain. Trimming removed 0 bases at V and 1 base at J, with 2 bases between. CDR3 length: 12 amino acids. Germline V gene data show CDR1 as GTSNPN and CDR2 as SVGIG (reference sequence). In nucleotides, the CDR3 is TGTGCCTGGAGTGTACGCACAGATACGCAGTATTTT. Translating it yields CAWSVRTDTQYF.

The chain joins TRBV29-1 to TRBJ1-5; 10 nucleotides line up with TRBD1. The CDR3 contains 14 residues. V was pared by 6 bases and J by 4 bases, with 6 bases of the junction left unmatched. Germline CDR1 SQVTM, CDR2 ANQGSEA. This CDR3 is CSVTGTGANQPQHF. CDR3 DNA: TGCAGCGTGACCGGGACAGGGGCAAATCAGCCCCAGCATTTT.

V gene TRBV20-1 combines with J gene TRBJ2-7, with unresolved D. Germline CDR1 reads DFQATT; CDR2 reads SNEGSKA (reference sequence). The CDR3 is 13 amino acids. The ends were cut back, 0 bases at V and 2 bases at J, with 8 bases in the middle. The CDR3 DNA follows: TGCAGTGCTAGAGATCCATTTGCCTACGAGCAGTACTTC. It yields the protein CSARDPFAYEQYF.

The chain links TRBV18 to TRBJ1-1; D remains ambiguous. Germline V gene data show CDR1 as KGHSH and CDR2 as LQKENI. The ends were cut back, 3 bases at V and 3 bases at J, with 5 bases in the middle. The CDR3 has 12 amino acids. CDR3 bases: TGTGCCAGCTCACCGTTGTACACTGAAGCTTTCTTT. Translation gives CASSPLYTEAFF.

The chain employs TRBV7-9 and TRBJ2-7; no firm D call. This CDR3 has 11 amino acids. V gave up 5 bases and J gave up 3 bases, with 5 bases separating them. The germline V gene has CDR1 SEHNR and CDR2 FQNEAQ (reference sequence). This CDR3 reads CASSEIYEQYF. CDR3 sequence (DNA): TGTGCCAGCAGCGAAATCTACGAGCAGTACTTC.

The V and J genes are TRBV18 and TRBJ2-5; 11 bases map to TRBD1. This CDR3 is built from 15 residues. V was pared by 3 bases and J by 2 bases, with 2 bases of the junction left unmatched. The germline CDR1 and CDR2 sequences are KGHSH and LQKENI. CDR3 bases: TGTGCCAGCTCACCGGACAGGGGGCCTCAAGAGACCCAGTACTTC. As protein: CASSPDRGPQETQYF.

The rearrangement uses TRBV2 and TRBJ2-7, with no clear D. The CDR3 contains 12 residues. The V end was cut by 4 bases, the J end by 6 bases, with 10 bases between. Per germline, CDR1 SNHLY and CDR2 FYNNEI. CDR3 bases: TGTGCCAGCAGTGGAGAGTTCGGCGAGCAGTACTTC. It yields the protein CASSGEFGEQYF.

J is TRBJ2-1 and V is TRBV15, with no clear D. Germline assignment: CDR1 LNHNV and CDR2 YYDKDF (reference sequence). The CDR3 is made up of 15 amino acids. The ends were cut back, 0 bases at V and 6 bases at J, with 12 bases in the middle. The CDR3: CATSRDPGSVNEQFF. The DNA of the CDR3 is TGTGCCACCAGCAGAGATCCCGGGTCGGTCAATGAGCAGTTCTTC.

In its sample, this clonotype was seen a few times. V is TRBV20-1 and J is TRBJ1-1; D gene uncertain. CDR3 size: 11 residues. V was cut by 3 bases and J by 1 base, with 3 bases left in between. The V gene's germline CDR1 is DFQATT and CDR2 SNEGSKA (reference sequence). In DNA, the CDR3 is TGCAGTGCTAGGCAGAACACTGAAGCTTTCTTT. This codes for CSARQNTEAFF.

The chain recombines TRBV7-9 with TRBJ2-7; 8 bases agree with TRBD1. The trim removed 4 bases at V and 6 bases at J, leaving 5 bases unmatched. Germline CDR1 and CDR2: SEHNR and FQNEAQ (reference sequence). CDR3 size: 13 residues. Here the CDR3 reads CASSSGQGSEQYF. The CDR3 DNA is TGTGCCAGCAGCTCTGGACAGGGCTCCGAGCAGTACTTC.

The CDR3 DNA reads as TGCAGCGTTGACGCCCTGACAGGAATGAACACTGAAGCTTTCTTT. Translated, it gives CSVDALTGMNTEAFF. This chain links TRBV29-1 with TRBJ1-1, with D possibly matching TRBD1 (6 bases). CDR3 size: 15 residues. Trimming cost V 3 bases and J 0 bases, with 14 bases left between them. CDR1 and CDR2 (germline): SQVTM, ANQGSEA.

Here the CDR3 reads CASSQTATGELFF. The CDR3 coding sequence is TGTGCCAGCAGCCAGACAGCCACCGGGGAGCTGTTTTTT. The gene calls are TRBV2 and TRBJ2-2; perhaps TRBD1 as D (5 bases). This CDR3 is 13 amino acids long. V gave up 6 bases and J gave up 4 bases, with 9 bases separating them. Germline CDR1 is SNHLY and CDR2 is FYNNEI.

CDR3 coding DNA: TGTGCCAGCAGCCGAAGGACTAGCGGGAACACAGATACGCAGTATTTT. It encodes CASSRRTSGNTDTQYF. This chain joins TRBV3-1 and TRBJ2-3; 12 bases map to TRBD2. CDR3 length equals 16 residues. The germline V gene has CDR1 LGHDT and CDR2 YNNKEL (reference sequence). V lost 4 bases to trimming and J lost 2 bases; unmatched junction nucleotides: 4.

This chain connects TRBV7-2 to TRBJ2-3, with D uncertain. The germline V and J ends were trimmed by 1 base and 4 bases, with 6 bases remaining between them. The germline CDR1 and CDR2 sequences are SGHTA and FQGNSA. CDR3 length equals 13 residues. CDR3 in amino acids: CASSLGVPDTQYF. The CDR3 region has the DNA TGTGCCAGCAGCTTAGGAGTCCCAGATACGCAGTATTTT.